This record looks at one T cell receptor (beta chain) sequence and its context. Its antigen is not identified. The record originates from a study of lymphopenia after photon versus proton radiotherapy. Overall study results and limits: A bigger post-nadir fall in TCR diversity correlated inversely with survival time in deceased patients.

TCRdb keeps only in-frame clones here, not all; method: immunoSEQ multiplex PCR. The table includes roughly 4,400 clones, 65% to 80% detected once. The sample consisted of peripheral blood, taken from a patient treated with proton-based radiotherapy. The sequence was collected from an elderly man with esophageal cancer.

The CDR3 protein is CASSLVDRDPTPHF. CDR3 sequence (DNA): TGTGCCAGCAGCTTAGTAGACAGGGATCCTACCCCCCACTTT. This chain joins TRBV7-4 and TRBJ1-6, with TRBD1 identical over 7 bases. After removal of 1 base from V and 18 bases from J, the junction contained 12 bases not matched to a gene. The CDR3 length is 14 residues. CDR1 and CDR2 (germline): SGHVT, SQSDAQ.